This T cell receptor beta chain was captured in a study of T cell repertoires in cytomegalovirus infection. On the study more broadly: CMV infection and matching HLA type were both indicated by public TCR beta signatures. Study findings and constraints: The study identified carriers of CMV plus the relevant HLA from cumulative public TCR beta family frequency.

TCRdb re-derived calls from the reads in MiXCR, one entry per CDR3 protein. Among roughly 240,000 distinct CDR3 sequences listed, around 6.4% were seen once. Trimming removed 8 bases from V and 6 bases from J; junction bases left unmatched: 14. The CDR3 extends over 16 amino acids. This clonotype showed up many times. The antigen is not known. The rearrangement uses TRBV12-3 or TRBV12-4 and TRBJ2-1; TRBD2 matches 9 bases. The sample taken for sequencing was PBMCs. The source of this sequence is a human donor in good health (CMV status not recorded). Some clones in this sample may be carry-over from other donors' samples. The CDR3 DNA follows: TGTGCCAGCGTTGGCTATGCCAGCGGGGGGATCAATGAGCAGTTCTTC. The encoded protein is CASVGYASGGINEQFF.